The present entry profiles one TCR beta chain with its context. The data belong to a study of T cell changes during pregnancy in multiple sclerosis. Germline CDR1 is MNHNY and CDR2 is SVGAGI (reference sequence). V was trimmed by 7 bases and J by 3 bases, leaving 21 bases between them. This CDR3 region has 16 residues. Sequenced by immunoSEQ multiplex PCR; TCRdb stores in-frame clones only, minus some. Among 55,000 to 65,000 clones listed, roughly 94% were seen once. The chain joins TRBV6-6 to TRBJ1-1; D is possibly TRBD1 (6 bases). This sequence was found in a female donor with multiple sclerosis, enrolled in a pregnancy study. The sample here was CD8+ T cells from peripheral blood mononuclear cells, taken in the third trimester of pregnancy. The CDR3 reads CASTGFTGQVHTEAFF. Here the CDR3 DNA reads TGTGCCAGCACGGGATTTACAGGGCAGGTGCACACTGAAGCTTTCTTT.